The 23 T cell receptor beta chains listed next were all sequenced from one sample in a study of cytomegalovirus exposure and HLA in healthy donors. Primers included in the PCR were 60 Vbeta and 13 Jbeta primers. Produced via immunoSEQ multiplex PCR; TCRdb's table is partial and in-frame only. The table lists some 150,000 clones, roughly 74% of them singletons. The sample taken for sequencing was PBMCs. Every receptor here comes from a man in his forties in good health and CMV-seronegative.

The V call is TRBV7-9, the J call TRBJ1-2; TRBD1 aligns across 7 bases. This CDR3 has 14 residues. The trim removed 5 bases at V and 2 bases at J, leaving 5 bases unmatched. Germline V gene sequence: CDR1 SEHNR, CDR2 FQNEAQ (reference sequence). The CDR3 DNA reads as TGTGCCAGCAGCCACTGGGACAGAAACTATGGCTACACCTTC. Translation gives CASSHWDRNYGYTF.

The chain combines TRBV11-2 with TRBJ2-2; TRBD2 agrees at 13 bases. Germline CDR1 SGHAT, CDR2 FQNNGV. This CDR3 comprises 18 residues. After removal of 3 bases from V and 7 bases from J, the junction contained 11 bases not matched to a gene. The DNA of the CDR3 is TGTGCCAGCAGCTTCTATCCCGGGACTAGCGGGGCCGGCGGGGAGCTGTTTTTT. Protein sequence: CASSFYPGTSGAGGELFF.

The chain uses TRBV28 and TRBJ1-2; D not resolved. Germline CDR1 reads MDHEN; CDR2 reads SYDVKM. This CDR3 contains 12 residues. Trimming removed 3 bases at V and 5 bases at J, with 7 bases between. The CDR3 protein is CASSLARYGYTF. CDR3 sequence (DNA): TGTGCCAGCAGTTTGGCGAGGTATGGCTACACCTTC.

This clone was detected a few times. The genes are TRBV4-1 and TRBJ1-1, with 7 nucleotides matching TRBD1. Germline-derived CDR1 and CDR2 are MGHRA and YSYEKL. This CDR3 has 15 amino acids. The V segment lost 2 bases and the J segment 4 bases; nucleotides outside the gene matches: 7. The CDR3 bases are TGCGCCAGCAGCCAATTGACAGGGACGATCACTGAAGCTTTCTTT. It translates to CASSQLTGTITEAFF.

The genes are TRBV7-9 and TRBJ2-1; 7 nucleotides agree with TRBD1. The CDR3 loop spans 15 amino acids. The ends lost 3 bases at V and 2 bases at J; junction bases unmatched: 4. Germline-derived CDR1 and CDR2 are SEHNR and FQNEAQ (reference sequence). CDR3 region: CASSFGGTAYNEQFF. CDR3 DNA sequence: TGTGCCAGCAGCTTCGGTGGGACAGCCTACAATGAGCAGTTCTTC.

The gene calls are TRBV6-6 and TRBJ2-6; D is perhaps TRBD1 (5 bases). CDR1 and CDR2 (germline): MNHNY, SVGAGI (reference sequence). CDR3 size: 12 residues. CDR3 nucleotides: TGTGCTTCCAGGGCTGGGGCCAACGTCCTGACTTTC. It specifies CASRAGANVLTF.

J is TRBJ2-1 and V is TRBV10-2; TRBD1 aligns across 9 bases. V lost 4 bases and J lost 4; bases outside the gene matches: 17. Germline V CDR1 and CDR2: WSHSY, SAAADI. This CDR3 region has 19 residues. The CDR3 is CASSGGTGKKTPIYNEQFF. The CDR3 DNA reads TGCGCCAGCAGTGGGGGGACAGGGAAAAAGACTCCCATATACAATGAGCAGTTCTTC.

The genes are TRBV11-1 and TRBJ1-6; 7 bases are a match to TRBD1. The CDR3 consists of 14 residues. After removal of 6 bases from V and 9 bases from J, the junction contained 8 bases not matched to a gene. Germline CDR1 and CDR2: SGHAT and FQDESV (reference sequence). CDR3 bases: TGTGCCAGCAGTTTTGACAGGGATGGTTCACCCCTCCACTTT. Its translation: CASSFDRDGSPLHF.

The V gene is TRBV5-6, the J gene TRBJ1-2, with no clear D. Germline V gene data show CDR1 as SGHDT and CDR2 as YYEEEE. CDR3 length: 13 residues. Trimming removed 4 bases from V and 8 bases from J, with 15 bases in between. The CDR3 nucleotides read TGTGCCAGCAGCACCCGAGGGCGGGAAGGCTACACCTTC. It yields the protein CASSTRGREGYTF.

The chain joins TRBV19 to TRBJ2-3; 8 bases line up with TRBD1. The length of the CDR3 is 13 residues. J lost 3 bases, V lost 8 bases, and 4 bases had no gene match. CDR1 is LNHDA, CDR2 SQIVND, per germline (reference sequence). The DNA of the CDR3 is TGTGCCAGTGCAGACAGGGGAACAGATACGCAGTATTTT. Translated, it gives CASADRGTDTQYF. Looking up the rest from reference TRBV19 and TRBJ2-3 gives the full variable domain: DGGITQSPKYLFRKEGQNVTLSCEQNLNHDAMYWYRQDPGQGLRLIYYSQIVNDFQKGDIAEGYSVSREKKESFPLTVTSAQKNPTAFYLCASADRGTDTQYFGPGTRLTVL.

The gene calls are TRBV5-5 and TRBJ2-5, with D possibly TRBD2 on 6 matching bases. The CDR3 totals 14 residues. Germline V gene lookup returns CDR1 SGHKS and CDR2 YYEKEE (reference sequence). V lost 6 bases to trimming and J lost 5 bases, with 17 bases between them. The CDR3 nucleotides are TGTGCCAGCACTCTGGACCCGGCGGGGGAGACCCAGTACTTC. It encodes CASTLDPAGETQYF.

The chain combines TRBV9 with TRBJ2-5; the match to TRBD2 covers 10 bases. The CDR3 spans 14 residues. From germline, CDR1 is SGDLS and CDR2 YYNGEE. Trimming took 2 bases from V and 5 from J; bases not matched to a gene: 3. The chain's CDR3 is CASSVSGGAETQYF. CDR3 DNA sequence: TGTGCCAGCAGCGTCAGCGGGGGGGCCGAGACCCAGTACTTC. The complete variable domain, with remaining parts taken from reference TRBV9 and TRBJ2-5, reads DSGVTQTPKHLITATGQRVTLRCSPRSGDLSVYWYQQSLDQGLQFLIQYYNGEERAKGNILERFSAQQFPDLHSELNLSSLELGDSALYFCASSVSGGAETQYFGPGTRLLVL.

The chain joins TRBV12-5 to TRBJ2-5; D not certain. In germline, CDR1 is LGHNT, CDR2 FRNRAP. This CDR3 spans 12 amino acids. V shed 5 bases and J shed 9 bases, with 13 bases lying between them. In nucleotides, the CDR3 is TGTGCTAGTGGTGAGGAAGGAACGGCCCAGTACTTC. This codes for CASGEEGTAQYF. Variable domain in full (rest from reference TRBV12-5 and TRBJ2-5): DARVTQTPRHKVTEMGQEVTMRCQPILGHNTVFWYRQTMMQGLELLAYFRNRAPLDDSGMPKDRFSAEMPDATLATLKIQPSEPRDSAVYFCASGEEGTAQYFGPGTRLLVL.

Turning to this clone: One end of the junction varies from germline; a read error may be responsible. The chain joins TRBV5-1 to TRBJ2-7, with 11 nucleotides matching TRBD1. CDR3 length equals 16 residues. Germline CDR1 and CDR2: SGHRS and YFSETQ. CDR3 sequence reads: CASSAHAPGQGGPWWF. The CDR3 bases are TGCGCCAGCAGCGCGCACGCTCCGGGACAGGGGGGACCGTGGTGGTTC.

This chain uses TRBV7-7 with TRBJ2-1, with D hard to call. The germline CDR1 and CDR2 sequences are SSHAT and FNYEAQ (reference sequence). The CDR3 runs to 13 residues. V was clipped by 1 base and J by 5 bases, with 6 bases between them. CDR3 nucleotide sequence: TGTGCCAGCAGCTTAGGCCAGGACAATGAGCAGTTCTTC. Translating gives CASSLGQDNEQFF.

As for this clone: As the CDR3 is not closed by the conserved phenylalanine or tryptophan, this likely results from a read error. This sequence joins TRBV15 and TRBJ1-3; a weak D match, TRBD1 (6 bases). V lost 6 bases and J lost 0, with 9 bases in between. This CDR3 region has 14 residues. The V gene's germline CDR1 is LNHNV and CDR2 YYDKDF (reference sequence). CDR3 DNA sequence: TGTGCCACCAGGTGGGACACCTCTGGAAACACCATATATGTT. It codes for CATRWDTSGNTIYV.

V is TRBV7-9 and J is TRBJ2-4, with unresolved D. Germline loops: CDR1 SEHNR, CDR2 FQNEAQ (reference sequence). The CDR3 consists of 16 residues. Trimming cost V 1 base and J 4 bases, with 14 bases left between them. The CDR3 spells CASSLVRGVLKNIQYF. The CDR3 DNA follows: TGTGCCAGCAGCTTAGTACGCGGCGTCTTGAAAAACATTCAGTACTTC.

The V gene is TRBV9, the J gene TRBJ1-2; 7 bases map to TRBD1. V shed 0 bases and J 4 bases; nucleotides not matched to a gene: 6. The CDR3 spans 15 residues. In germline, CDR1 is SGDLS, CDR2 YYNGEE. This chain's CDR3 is CASSVADDRAYGYTF. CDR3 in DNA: TGTGCCAGCAGCGTAGCTGACGACAGGGCCTATGGCTACACCTTC.

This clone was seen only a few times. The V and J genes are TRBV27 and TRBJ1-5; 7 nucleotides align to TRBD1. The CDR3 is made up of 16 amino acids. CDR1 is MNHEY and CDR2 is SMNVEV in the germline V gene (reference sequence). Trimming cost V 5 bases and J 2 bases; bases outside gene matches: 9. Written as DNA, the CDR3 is TGTGCCAGCAGTCCCGAAGGACAGGCAGGCAATCAGCCCCAGCATTTT. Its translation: CASSPEGQAGNQPQHF.

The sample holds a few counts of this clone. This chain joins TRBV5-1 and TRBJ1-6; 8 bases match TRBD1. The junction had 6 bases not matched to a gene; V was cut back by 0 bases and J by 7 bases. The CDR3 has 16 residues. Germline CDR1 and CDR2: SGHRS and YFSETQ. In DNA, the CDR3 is TGCGCCAGCAGCTTGGAGGCAGGGGGCACCAATTCACCCCTCCACTTT. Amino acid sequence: CASSLEAGGTNSPLHF. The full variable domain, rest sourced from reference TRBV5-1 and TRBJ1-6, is KAGVTQTPRYLIKTRGQQVTLSCSPISGHRSVSWYQQTPGQGLQFLFEYFSETQRNKGNFPGRFSGRQFSNSRSEMNVSTLELGDSALYLCASSLEAGGTNSPLHFGNGTRLTVT.

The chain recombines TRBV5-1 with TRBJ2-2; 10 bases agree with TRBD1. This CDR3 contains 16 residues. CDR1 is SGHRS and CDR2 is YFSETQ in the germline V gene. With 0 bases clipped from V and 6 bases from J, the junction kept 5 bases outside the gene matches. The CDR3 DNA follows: TGCGCCAGCAGCTTGGGGGACAGGGGCCGGGCCGGGGAGCTGTTTTTT. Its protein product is CASSLGDRGRAGELFF.

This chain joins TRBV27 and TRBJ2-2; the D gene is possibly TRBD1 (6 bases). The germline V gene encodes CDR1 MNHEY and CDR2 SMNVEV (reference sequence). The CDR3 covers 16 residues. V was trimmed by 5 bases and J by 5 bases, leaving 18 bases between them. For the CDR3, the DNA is TGTGCCAGCAGTGGGGGTATTTTAGGGGGAACCGGGGAGCTGTTTTTT. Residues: CASSGGILGGTGELFF.

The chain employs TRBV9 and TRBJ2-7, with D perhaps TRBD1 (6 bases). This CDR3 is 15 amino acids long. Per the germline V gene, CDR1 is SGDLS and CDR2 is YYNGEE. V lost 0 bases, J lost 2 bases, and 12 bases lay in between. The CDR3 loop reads CASSVDYRATYEQYF. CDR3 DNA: TGTGCCAGCAGCGTAGATTACAGGGCGACCTACGAGCAGTACTTC.